This T cell receptor (beta chain) was identified during a study of shared clonotypes between healthy human individuals. V lost 7 bases to trimming and J lost 6 bases; unmatched junction nucleotides: 5. The V gene's germline CDR1 is MNHNY and CDR2 SVGAGI (reference sequence). The length of the CDR3 is 14 residues. Study results and limitations: Generally, estimated richness proved larger in naive subsets than it did in memory subsets.

Comment on this clone: Its antigen is still unknown.

It was about 180 ng DNA, 25,000 to 35,000 T cell genomes, that sorted-subset replicate PCRs used. Repertoires were generated with immunoSEQ multiplex PCR, while TCRdb's copy carries only in-frame clones and drops some. Counted here are more than 2,000,000 clones, just over 90% occurring once; the ten biggest clones make up about 0.13%. This receptor was obtained from a man younger than 35 in good health. The chain joins TRBV6-6 to TRBJ2-2; 10 bases match TRBD1. Sample: naive CD4+ T cells sorted from blood. Subset in this sample: CD45RA+ positively selected. The CDR3, as DNA: TGTGCCAGCACCGACAGGGGGCAGGCCGGGGAGCTGTTTTTT. Amino acids: CASTDRGQAGELFF.